The 25 T cell receptor beta chains below all came from one sample that was sequenced in a study of cytomegalovirus exposure and HLA in healthy donors (TCRdb year 2017). Library creation used the immunoSEQ multiplex PCR assay. For the multiplex PCR, a mixture combining 60 forward primers for TCR Vbeta segments and 13 reverse primers for TCR Jbeta segments was used. In its TCRdb copy, this immuneACCESS table keeps in-frame sequences only and misses some clones. Where compared with another copy, unresolved V genes explain less than half of these, and the others have no known cause. Here the sample has some 130,000 clones; 77% occur a single time. Around 4% of the sample is taken by the ten largest. Sequencing was carried out using PBMCs. These TCRs come from a male donor in good health and CMV-seropositive.

This chain connects TRBV28 to TRBJ2-5; D call uncertain. The germline V gene encodes CDR1 MDHEN and CDR2 SYDVKM. CDR3 length: 13 amino acids. The V and J ends lost 3 bases and 3 bases respectively, with 8 bases between them. In nucleotides, the CDR3 is TGTGCCAGCAGTTTGGGCAGAGAAGAGACCCAGTACTTC. Residues: CASSLGREETQYF.

This clone appeared a single time. The chain has TRBV6-1 and TRBJ2-1; 12 nucleotides line up with TRBD2. Germline V gene lookup returns CDR1 MNHNS and CDR2 SASEGT. The V and J ends lost 2 bases and 5 bases, in that order; junction bases with no gene match: 10. The CDR3 loop spans 18 amino acids. The CDR3 spells CASSEYGLTSGRNNEQFF. CDR3 nucleotide sequence: TGTGCCAGCAGTGAATATGGTCTTACTAGCGGGAGGAACAATGAGCAGTTCTTC.

The rearrangement links TRBV27 to TRBJ2-5, with D possibly matching TRBD1 (5 bases). Trimming shortened V by 5 bases and J by 1 base, and 14 bases separated the two germline ends. The CDR3 is 15 residues long. CDR1 and CDR2 from the germline V gene are MNHEY and SMNVEV (reference sequence). The CDR3 sequence is CASSGTPRAQETQYF. In DNA form, the CDR3 reads TGTGCCAGCAGTGGTACACCCAGGGCCCAAGAGACCCAGTACTTC.

This clone was observed a handful of times. The CDR3 is CASSLRGNTGELFF. CDR3 nucleotides: TGTGCCAGCAGCTTACGGGGGAACACCGGGGAGCTGTTTTTT. The rearrangement joins TRBV11-3 to TRBJ2-2; maybe TRBD2 (5 bases). The CDR3 covers 14 residues. Trimming cost V 2 bases and J 1 base, with 5 bases left between them. Germline V gene lookup returns CDR1 SGHNT and CDR2 YENEEA.

CDR3 sequence reads: CASSLSQGFDYGYTF. In DNA, the CDR3 is TGTGCCAGCAGTTTAAGCCAGGGTTTTGACTATGGCTACACCTTC. The chain couples TRBV28 to TRBJ1-2; D is perhaps TRBD1 (5 bases). V shed 2 bases and J shed 3 bases, with 13 bases lying between them. CDR1 and CDR2 (germline): MDHEN, SYDVKM. This CDR3 has 15 residues.

The chain is built from TRBV5-4 and TRBJ1-1; a weak D match, TRBD1 (5 bases). V lost 1 base and J 5 bases, leaving 15 bases between the germline ends. Germline CDR1 is SGHNT and CDR2 is YYREEE (reference sequence). This CDR3 is 15 amino acids long. This chain's CDR3 is CASSLSQGSGTEAFF. In DNA form, the CDR3 reads TGTGCCAGCAGCTTGTCGCAGGGTTCGGGTACTGAAGCTTTCTTT.

V gene TRBV6-5 combines with J gene TRBJ1-3, with D tentatively TRBD1 (6 bases). The CDR3 spans 15 residues. CDR1 is MNHEY and CDR2 is SVGAGI in the germline V gene. Trimming removed 6 bases from V and 0 bases from J, with 12 bases in between. CDR3 in DNA: TGTGCCAGCAGAAACCGGGACACCTCTGGAAACACCATATATTTT. Translation: CASRNRDTSGNTIYF.

J is TRBJ2-3 and V is TRBV7-8, with 7 bases lining up with TRBD2. Trimming removed 6 bases from V and 7 bases from J; junction bases left unmatched: 7. The CDR3 covers 13 residues. Per germline, CDR1 SGHVS and CDR2 FQNEAQ. The CDR3 protein is CASSFQAGNTQYF. In DNA form, the CDR3 reads TGTGCCAGCAGTTTCCAAGCGGGGAATACGCAGTATTTT.

The rearrangement uses TRBV7-2 and TRBJ2-5, with 10 nucleotides matching TRBD1. V shed 2 bases and J 4 bases; nucleotides not matched to a gene: 13. This CDR3 comprises 18 residues. The V gene's germline CDR1 is SGHTA and CDR2 FQGNSA. In nucleotides, the CDR3 is TGTGCCAGCAGCTTACGGGGGGACAGGGGTGCCCTCGGAGAGACCCAGTACTTC. It yields the protein CASSLRGDRGALGETQYF.

The chain uses TRBV5-1 and TRBJ2-5; TRBD2 is a possible D gene (6 bases). Germline assignment: CDR1 SGHRS and CDR2 YFSETQ. The V end was cut by 4 bases, the J end by 5 bases, with 18 bases between. The CDR3 contains 15 residues. Written as DNA, the CDR3 is TGCGCCAGCAGCCGTATTCGGACGGAGGGGGAGACCCAGTACTTC. Amino acids: CASSRIRTEGETQYF.

A note on this clone: Other DNA sequences in the sample encode the same CDR3. The J gene is TRBJ1-1, the V gene TRBV5-4; tentative D call: TRBD1 (6 bases). CDR3 length equals 16 residues. Germline V gene sequence: CDR1 SGHNT, CDR2 YYREEE (reference sequence). V lost 0 bases and J 2 bases, leaving 14 bases between the germline ends. The CDR3 DNA follows: TGTGCCAGCAGCTTGGAGCTTCGGACAGCAAACACTGAAGCTTTCTTT. It yields the protein CASSLELRTANTEAFF. The full variable domain, completed using reference TRBV5-4 and TRBJ1-1, is ETGVTQSPTHLIKTRGQQVTLRCSSQSGHNTVSWYQQALGQGPQFIFQYYREEENGRGNFPPRFSGLQFPNYSSELNVNALELDDSALYLCASSLELRTANTEAFFGQGTRLTVV.

The rearrangement joins TRBV5-1 to TRBJ2-2; a weak D match, TRBD2 (6 bases). Germline V gene sequence: CDR1 SGHRS, CDR2 YFSETQ. V lost 5 bases and J lost 2, with 10 bases in between. The CDR3 contains 14 residues. CDR3 coding DNA: TGCGCCAGCAGATCGGGACTTAACACCGGGGAGCTGTTTTTT. Its protein product is CASRSGLNTGELFF.

The chain uses TRBV5-5 and TRBJ2-7; 12 bases are a match to TRBD2. The CDR3 loop spans 16 amino acids. The trim removed 4 bases at V and 3 bases at J, leaving 8 bases unmatched. Germline assignment: CDR1 SGHKS and CDR2 YYEKEE (reference sequence). The CDR3 coding sequence is TGTGCCAGCAGCCAGTCCGGGACTAGCGGGCTCTACGAGCAGTACTTC. Its translation is CASSQSGTSGLYEQYF.

The chain has TRBV4-2 and TRBJ2-1; 9 bases line up with TRBD2. Unmatched junction bases numbered 7, after V lost 0 bases and J lost 7 bases. In germline, CDR1 is LGHNA, CDR2 YNFKEQ. This CDR3 has 16 amino acids. CDR3 sequence: CASSQEGSGGGNEQFF. For the CDR3, the DNA is TGTGCCAGCAGCCAAGAAGGTAGCGGGGGCGGGAATGAGCAGTTCTTC.

The rearrangement uses TRBV28 and TRBJ2-7; 7 bases agree with TRBD1. Germline CDR1 and CDR2: MDHEN and SYDVKM. This CDR3 is 14 amino acids long. V trimming: 4 bases; J trimming: 5 bases; junction bases outside the gene matches: 8. DNA of the CDR3: TGTGCCAGCAGTTCCCCGACAGGGTACCACGAGCAGTACTTC. It specifies CASSSPTGYHEQYF.

The chain combines TRBV9 with TRBJ2-3; 8 nucleotides line up with TRBD2. This CDR3 has 16 amino acids. Germline assignment: CDR1 SGDLS and CDR2 YYNGEE. V dropped 3 bases and J dropped 0; count of bases not matched to a gene: 6. In DNA form, the CDR3 reads TGTGCCAGCAGCGAGACTAGCGAAGCTAGCACAGATACGCAGTATTTT. Its protein is CASSETSEASTDTQYF.

The chain carries TRBV28 and TRBJ1-4, with D unresolved. CDR1 and CDR2 from the germline V gene are MDHEN and SYDVKM. The CDR3 has 15 residues. The V end was cut by 6 bases, the J end by 11 bases, with 22 bases between. The CDR3: CASRVPGTLPGKLFF. The DNA of the CDR3 is TGTGCCAGCAGGGTACCGGGCACTCTCCCGGGGAAACTGTTTTTT.

The CDR3 region has the DNA TGTGCCAGCAGTTTAGCATCAACAGGGACAGACGAAGCTTTCTTT. Translation gives CASSLASTGTDEAFF. The gene calls are TRBV28 and TRBJ1-1; the match to TRBD1 covers 7 bases. Germline V gene sequence: CDR1 MDHEN, CDR2 SYDVKM. V trimming: 2 bases; J trimming: 8 bases; junction bases outside the gene matches: 11. The length of the CDR3 is 15 residues.

For this clone: Because it lacks the conserved phenylalanine or tryptophan at the end, this CDR3 is likely a read error. This chain uses TRBV5-1 with TRBJ2-7, with D possibly TRBD2 on 5 matching bases. This CDR3 has 15 residues. Germline V gene data show CDR1 as SGHRS and CDR2 as YFSETQ. The V end lost 0 bases, the J end lost 3 bases, and 13 bases lay between the germline ends. The CDR3 DNA reads TGCGCCAGCAGCTTGGCGGGTAGCGATATCTACGAGCAGTACCTC. This translates into CASSLAGSDIYEQYL.

In this sample, this clone turned up a few times. CDR3 region: CASSLGDRFSYEQYF. Here the CDR3 DNA reads TGTGCCAGCAGCCTGGGGGACAGGTTCTCCTACGAGCAGTACTTC. This chain uses TRBV7-8 with TRBJ2-7, with 8 nucleotides matching TRBD1. The length of the CDR3 is 15 residues. Unmatched junction bases numbered 6, after V lost 5 bases and J lost 0 bases. The germline V gene encodes CDR1 SGHVS and CDR2 FQNEAQ.

The rearrangement links TRBV6-1 to TRBJ1-2, with 7 bases that match TRBD1. V lost 6 bases, J lost 2 bases, and 6 bases stayed unmatched. The CDR3 runs 14 residues. CDR1 and CDR2 (germline): MNHNS, SASEGT. The CDR3 nucleotides read TGTGCCAGCAGCCTCCGGGGACAGAACTATGGCTACACCTTC. It translates to CASSLRGQNYGYTF.

The V gene is TRBV5-5, the J gene TRBJ2-7, with 9 nucleotides matching TRBD2. The V gene's germline CDR1 is SGHKS and CDR2 YYEKEE (reference sequence). The CDR3 contains 15 residues. V shed 2 bases and J 0 bases; nucleotides not matched to a gene: 3. CDR3 nucleotide sequence: TGTGCCAGCAGCTTCGGGACTAGCAGCTCCTACGAGCAGTACTTC. It is translated as CASSFGTSSSYEQYF.

The chain carries TRBV6-6 and TRBJ1-6; D is unclear. Deletions cut 3 bases from V and 0 bases from J, with 9 bases between. The CDR3 loop spans 16 amino acids. Germline CDR1 is MNHNY and CDR2 is SVGAGI (reference sequence). The CDR3 DNA reads TGTGCCAGCAGTTATCGCAAGAGCTCCTATAATTCACCCCTCCACTTT. This codes for CASSYRKSSYNSPLHF.

The chain couples TRBV7-2 to TRBJ1-2; possible D gene TRBD1, 5 bases. CDR3 length equals 15 residues. Germline loops: CDR1 SGHTA, CDR2 FQGNSA. V was pared by 0 bases and J by 5 bases, with 13 bases between. The CDR3 region is CASSLAGPELYGYTF. The DNA for the CDR3 is TGTGCCAGCAGCTTAGCGGGGCCGGAACTATATGGCTACACCTTC.

This rearrangement joins TRBV20-1 to TRBJ2-7; D unresolved. Between the trimmed V and J ends, which lost 4 bases and 8 bases, there was a span of 12 bases. Germline-derived CDR1 and CDR2 are DFQATT and SNEGSKA (reference sequence). The CDR3 has 11 residues. This CDR3 is CSAMVKHQQYF. The CDR3 region has the DNA TGCAGTGCTATGGTCAAGCATCAGCAGTACTTC.